The 13 T cell receptor beta chains given below trace back to one sample, sequenced in a study of T cells after yellow fever vaccination (dated by TCRdb to about 2019). Library generation was performed with 5' RACE. The sequencing machine was an Illumina HiSeq 2500. TCRdb passed the public sequencing reads through fastp at Q25 and MiXCR, retaining productive beta sequences. Under each unique CDR3 protein, matching rows form one entry showing the most common genes and DNA. This sample comprises some 500,000 distinct CDR3 sequences, 13% of them detected only once. Around 15% of the sample comes from the top ten. The treatment or condition label of this sample denotes: live attenuated yellow fever vaccine strain. The sample in question was PBMCs, obtained on the day of the yellow fever booster vaccination. The source is a man in his thirties or forties who received the YFV17D yellow fever vaccine.

The chain employs TRBV20-1 and TRBJ2-5, with D tentatively TRBD2 (5 bases). CDR3 size: 13 residues. CDR1 is DFQATT, CDR2 SNEGSKA, per germline (reference sequence). V gave up 4 bases and J gave up 5 bases, with 14 bases separating them. The chain's CDR3 is CSANLGEGETQYF. The CDR3 nucleotides read TGCAGTGCTAACCTTGGAGAGGGTGAGACCCAGTACTTC.

V and J are TRBV2 and TRBJ2-7; TRBD2 aligns across 9 bases. CDR1 SNHLY and CDR2 FYNNEI come from the germline V gene. The CDR3 totals 14 residues. Trimming cost V 6 bases and J 3 bases; bases outside gene matches: 6. The CDR3 reads CASSFRTSDYEQYF. CDR3 DNA: TGTGCCAGCAGCTTTAGGACTAGCGACTACGAGCAGTACTTC.

The sample holds a few counts of this clonotype. This sequence joins TRBV23-1 and TRBJ2-3, with 10 bases fitting TRBD2. TRBV23-1 belongs to the ORF category, with a function that is uncertain. The CDR3 is made up of 18 amino acids. The J segment lost 6 bases and the V segment lost 1 base, leaving 13 bases of the junction unmatched. CDR3 coding DNA: TGCGCCAGCAGTCAATACCGAAGGCTAGCGGGAGATGTGGATACGCAGTATTTT. This translates into CASSQYRRLAGDVDTQYF.

A few counts support this clonotype. CDR3 sequence (DNA): TGTGCCAGAATCCCAGGGGGGGTAGATTCCTACGAGCAGTACTTC. This translates into CARIPGGVDSYEQYF. V is TRBV19 and J is TRBJ2-7; TRBD1 or TRBD2 may be the D gene (7 bases each). Germline V lookup: CDR1 LNHDA, CDR2 SQIVND (reference sequence). The V gene lost 9 bases and the J gene lost 1 base, with 19 bases spanning the gap. The CDR3 is 15 residues long.

This clonotype was found a few times. V gene TRBV10-3 combines with J gene TRBJ2-5; TRBD1 aligns across 8 bases. This CDR3 has 13 residues. Germline V CDR1 and CDR2: ENHRY, SYGVKD. The CDR3 sequence: CASKAGGGETQYF. In DNA, the CDR3 is TGTGCGAGCAAAGCAGGGGGCGGTGAGACCCAGTACTTC.

This clonotype was seen at least ten times. At one boundary the junction diverges from the germline segment, which might be a read error. The chain joins TRBV7-7 to TRBJ2-7; tentatively, D is TRBD2 (6 bases). This CDR3 region has 14 residues. CDR1 and CDR2 (germline): SSHAT, FNYEAQ (reference sequence). The CDR3 region has the DNA TGTGCTAGCAGCCGCGAGCAGGGAGGCTACGAGCAGTACTTC. Its protein product is CASSREQGGYEQYF.

The chain joins TRBV20-1 to TRBJ1-2, with 7 bases identical to TRBD1. The CDR3 is 18 amino acids. Per the germline V gene, CDR1 is DFQATT and CDR2 is SNEGSKA (reference sequence). The J segment lost 4 bases and the V segment lost 0 bases, leaving 17 bases of the junction unmatched. The CDR3 reads CSARENPDRERLGYGYTF. CDR3 DNA sequence: TGCAGTGCTAGAGAGAATCCAGACAGGGAGCGTTTAGGCTATGGCTACACCTTC.

The V and J genes are TRBV27 and TRBJ1-5; 7 nucleotides agree with TRBD1. Unmatched junction bases numbered 13, after V lost 4 bases and J lost 4 bases. Germline-derived CDR1 and CDR2 are MNHEY and SMNVEV (reference sequence). The CDR3 runs to 17 residues. CDR3 nucleotide sequence: TGTGCCAGCAGTTCCAAGACAGGGTCCCAAGTAAATCAGCCCCAGCATTTT. Protein sequence: CASSSKTGSQVNQPQHF.

CDR3 nucleotide sequence: TGCAGCGTTGGGCGGGCGAATTACAATGAGCAGTTCTTC. Translated, it gives CSVGRANYNEQFF. V and J are TRBV29-1 and TRBJ2-1; TRBD2 might be the D (5 bases). This CDR3 is built from 13 residues. The ends were cut back, 4 bases at V and 4 bases at J, with 11 bases in the middle. Germline CDR1 reads SQVTM; CDR2 reads ANQGSEA.

This clonotype was observed many times. V and J are TRBV4-2 and TRBJ2-7; 9 bases are a match to TRBD2. The CDR3 contains 16 residues. V lost 0 bases and J lost 1; bases outside the gene matches: 4. Germline-derived CDR1 and CDR2 are LGHNA and YNFKEQ. CDR3 sequence (DNA): TGTGCCAGCAGCCAAGATGTAGCGGGGGTTTCCTACGAGCAGTACTTC. The encoded protein is CASSQDVAGVSYEQYF.

The chain's CDR3 is CASRLSSDYEQYF. The DNA for the CDR3 is TGTGCCAGCAGACTATCTAGCGACTACGAGCAGTACTTC. V and J are TRBV7-2 and TRBJ2-7, with D possibly being TRBD2 (6 bases). The germline CDR1 and CDR2 sequences are SGHTA and FQGNSA. The V end lost 6 bases, the J end lost 3 bases, and 12 bases lay between the germline ends. The CDR3 runs 13 residues.

This chain joins TRBV7-2 and TRBJ2-7; a possible D gene is TRBD2 (6 bases). V was trimmed by 1 base and J by 5 bases, leaving 12 bases between them. This CDR3 has 14 residues. Germline V lookup: CDR1 SGHTA, CDR2 FQGNSA. The chain's CDR3 is CASSLGPGGNEQYF. DNA for the CDR3: TGTGCCAGCAGCTTAGGGCCTGGGGGGAACGAGCAGTACTTC.

The chain is built from TRBV11-2 and TRBJ1-4; D may be TRBD1 (5 bases). Per the germline V gene, CDR1 is SGHAT and CDR2 is FQNNGV. The germline V and J ends were trimmed by 0 bases and 10 bases, with 15 bases remaining between them. There are 15 residues in the CDR3. CDR3 sequence (DNA): TGTGCCAGCAGCTTAGATGCGGGGCGGGTTGGAAAACTGTTTTTT. It codes for CASSLDAGRVGKLFF. The whole variable domain, filled in from reference TRBV11-2 and TRBJ1-4, reads EAGVAQSPRYKIIEKRQSVAFWCNPISGHATLYWYQQILGQGPKLLIQFQNNGVVDDSQLPKDRFSAERLKGVDSTLKIQPAKLEDSAVYLCASSLDAGRVGKLFFGSGTQLSVL.